The next 5 T cell receptor beta chains were all read from a single sample in a study of blood T cells in healthy people across ages (dated by TCRdb to 2013 to 2016). Receptors were amplified or captured by 5' RACE. Reads for this sample came from an Illumina HiSeq 2500. A second about 6 to 11 cycle PCR used a sample-barcoded 5' primer and a J-beta primer mix. Clones were called with MiXCR by TCRdb after fastp trimmed the public reads at Q25, and only in-frame beta chains were retained. Entries that share a CDR3 protein sequence are merged under the most common genes and DNA. In this sample the table shows more than 600,000 distinct CDR3 sequences, 20% to 25% of which occur a single time. 9.4% of the sample lies in the top ten. This sample was also put to use in a study of T cells of mothers and their children.

Input material: blood. The source of these receptors is a boy younger than 18 in good health.

In this sample, this clonotype turned up a few times. The V and J genes are TRBV5-5 and TRBJ1-2; possible D gene TRBD1, 5 bases. The CDR3 is 14 residues long. The V end was cut by 3 bases, the J end by 6 bases, with 15 bases between. Germline loops: CDR1 SGHKS, CDR2 YYEKEE (reference sequence). The CDR3 DNA reads as TGTGCCAGCAGCTCCCAGGGAAGAGTCGATGGCTACACCTTC. Amino acids: CASSSQGRVDGYTF.

The rearrangement joins TRBV28 to TRBJ2-7, with D uncertain. CDR1 and CDR2 from the germline V gene are MDHEN and SYDVKM. The ends were cut back, 3 bases at V and 4 bases at J, with 7 bases in the middle. The CDR3 is made up of 12 amino acids. CDR3 nucleotide sequence: TGTGCCAGCAGTTTGATCGATTACGAGCAGTACTTC. Translated: CASSLIDYEQYF. Full variable domain (remainder filled in from reference TRBV28 and TRBJ2-7): DVKVTQSSRYLVKRTGEKVFLECVQDMDHENMFWYRQDPGLGLRLIYFSYDVKMKEKGDIPEGYSVSREKKERFSLILESASTNQTSMYLCASSLIDYEQYFGPGTRLTVT.

This clonotype has just a few counts. This rearrangement joins TRBV20-1 to TRBJ2-3; D is uncertain. The CDR3 totals 15 residues. Germline values: CDR1 DFQATT, CDR2 SNEGSKA (reference sequence). The V and J ends lost 1 base and 1 base respectively, with 12 bases between them. Here the CDR3 reads CSARGLGQGTDTQYF. As DNA, the CDR3 is TGCAGTGCTAGAGGTCTCGGGCAGGGCACAGATACGCAGTATTTT.

This clonotype was detected a few times. The chain has TRBV2 and TRBJ1-5; possibly TRBD1 for D (5 bases). Deletions cut 6 bases from V and 8 bases from J, with 11 bases between. This CDR3 is built from 12 residues. Germline CDR1 and CDR2: SNHLY and FYNNEI. The CDR3 coding sequence is TGTGCCAGCAGCCAGGGTTTAGAGCCCCAGCATTTT. It codes for CASSQGLEPQHF.

The rearrangement links TRBV6-4 to TRBJ1-4, with D unclear. Trimming removed 3 bases at V and 3 bases at J, with 8 bases between. Looked up from germline, CDR1 is MRHNA and CDR2 is SNTAGT. The CDR3 is made up of 14 amino acids. Here the CDR3 reads CASSEDGPNEKLFF. In DNA, the CDR3 is TGTGCCAGCAGTGAGGATGGCCCTAATGAAAAACTGTTTTTT.